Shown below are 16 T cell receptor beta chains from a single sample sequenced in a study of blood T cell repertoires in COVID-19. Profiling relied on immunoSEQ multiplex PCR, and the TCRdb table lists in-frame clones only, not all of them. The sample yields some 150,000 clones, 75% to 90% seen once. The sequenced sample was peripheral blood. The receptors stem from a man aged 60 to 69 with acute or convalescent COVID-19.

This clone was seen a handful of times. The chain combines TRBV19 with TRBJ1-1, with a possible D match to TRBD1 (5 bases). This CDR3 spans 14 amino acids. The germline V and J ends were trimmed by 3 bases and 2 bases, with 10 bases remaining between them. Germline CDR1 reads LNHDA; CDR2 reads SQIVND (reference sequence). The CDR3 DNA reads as TGTGCCAGTAGTATGCAACAGGCCAACACTGAAGCTTTCTTT. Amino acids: CASSMQQANTEAFF.

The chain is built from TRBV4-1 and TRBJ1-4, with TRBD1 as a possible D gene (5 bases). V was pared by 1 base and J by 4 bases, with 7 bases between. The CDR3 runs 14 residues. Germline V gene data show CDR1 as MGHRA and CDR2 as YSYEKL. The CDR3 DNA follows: TGCGCCAGCAGCCAAGGCAGGGTTAATGAAAAACTGTTTTTT. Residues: CASSQGRVNEKLFF.

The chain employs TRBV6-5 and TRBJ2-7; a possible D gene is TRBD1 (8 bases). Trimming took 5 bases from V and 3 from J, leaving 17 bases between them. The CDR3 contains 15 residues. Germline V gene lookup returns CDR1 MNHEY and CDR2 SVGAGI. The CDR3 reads CASSRPQGGGYEQYF. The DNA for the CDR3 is TGTGCCAGCAGTAGGCCACAGGGGGGGGGCTACGAGCAGTACTTC.

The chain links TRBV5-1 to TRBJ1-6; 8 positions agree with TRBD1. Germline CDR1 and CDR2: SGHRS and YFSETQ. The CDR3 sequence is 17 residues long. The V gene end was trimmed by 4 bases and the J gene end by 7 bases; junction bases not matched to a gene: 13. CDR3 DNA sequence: TGCGCCAGCAGCCCAGGCCCTGGGCAGGGGGCGAATTCACCCCTCCACTTT. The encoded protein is CASSPGPGQGANSPLHF.

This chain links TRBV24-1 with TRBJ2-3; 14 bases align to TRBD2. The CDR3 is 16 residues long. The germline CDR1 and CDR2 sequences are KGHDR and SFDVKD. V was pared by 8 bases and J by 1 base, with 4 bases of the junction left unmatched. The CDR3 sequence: CATTGTSGGRTDTQYF. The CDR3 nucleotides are TGTGCCACCACCGGGACTAGCGGGGGCCGCACAGATACGCAGTATTTT.

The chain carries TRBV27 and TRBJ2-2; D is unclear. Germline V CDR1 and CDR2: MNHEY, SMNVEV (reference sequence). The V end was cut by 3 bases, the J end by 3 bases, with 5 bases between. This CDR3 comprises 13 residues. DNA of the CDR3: TGTGCCAGCAGTTTCTTCGACACCGGGGAGCTGTTTTTT. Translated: CASSFFDTGELFF.

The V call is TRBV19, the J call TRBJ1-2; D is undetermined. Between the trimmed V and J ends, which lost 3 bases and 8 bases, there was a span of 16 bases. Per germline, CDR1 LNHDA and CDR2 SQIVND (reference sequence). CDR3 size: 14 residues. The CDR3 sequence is CASSIRPLTEGYTF. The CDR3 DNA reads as TGTGCCAGTAGTATCCGCCCCCTCACAGAGGGCTACACCTTC.

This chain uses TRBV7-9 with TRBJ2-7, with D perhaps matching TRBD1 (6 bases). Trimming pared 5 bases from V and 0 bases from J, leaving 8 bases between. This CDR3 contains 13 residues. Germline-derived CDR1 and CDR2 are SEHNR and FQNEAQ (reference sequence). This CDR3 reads CASSRDNSYEQYF. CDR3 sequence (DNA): TGTGCCAGCAGCAGGGACAACTCCTACGAGCAGTACTTC. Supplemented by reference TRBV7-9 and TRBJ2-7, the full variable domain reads DTGVSQNPRHKITKRGQNVTFRCDPISEHNRLYWYRQTLGQGPEFLTYFQNEAQLEKSRLLSDRFSAERPKGSFSTLEIQRTEQGDSAMYLCASSRDNSYEQYFGPGTRLTVT.

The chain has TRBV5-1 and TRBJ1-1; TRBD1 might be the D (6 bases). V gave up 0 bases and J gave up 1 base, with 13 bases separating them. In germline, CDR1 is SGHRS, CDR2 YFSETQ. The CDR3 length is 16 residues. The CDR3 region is CASSLASGVGNTEAFF. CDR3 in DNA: TGCGCCAGCAGCTTGGCCTCAGGGGTTGGGAACACTGAAGCTTTCTTT.

For the CDR3, the DNA is TGTGCCAGCAGCGGCTTGACTAGCGGAAATGGCAATGAGCAGTTCTTC. Residues: CASSGLTSGNGNEQFF. The rearrangement links TRBV7-2 to TRBJ2-1; 9 positions match TRBD2. Looked up from germline, CDR1 is SGHTA and CDR2 is FQGNSA. The V segment lost 5 bases and the J segment 6 bases; nucleotides outside the gene matches: 11. The CDR3 extends over 16 amino acids.

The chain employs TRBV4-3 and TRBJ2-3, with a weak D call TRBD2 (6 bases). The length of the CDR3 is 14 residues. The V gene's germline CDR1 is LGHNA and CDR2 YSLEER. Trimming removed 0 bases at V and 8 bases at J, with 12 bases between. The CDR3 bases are TGCGCCAGCAGCCAAGAACTCCAGGGAGGTACGCAGTATTTT. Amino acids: CASSQELQGGTQYF.

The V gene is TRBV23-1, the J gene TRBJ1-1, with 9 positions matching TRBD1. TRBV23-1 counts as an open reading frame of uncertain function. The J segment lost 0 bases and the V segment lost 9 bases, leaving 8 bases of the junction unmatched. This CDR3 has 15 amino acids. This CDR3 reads CASPRDRAMNTEAFF. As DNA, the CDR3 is TGCGCCAGTCCCAGGGACAGGGCGATGAACACTGAAGCTTTCTTT.

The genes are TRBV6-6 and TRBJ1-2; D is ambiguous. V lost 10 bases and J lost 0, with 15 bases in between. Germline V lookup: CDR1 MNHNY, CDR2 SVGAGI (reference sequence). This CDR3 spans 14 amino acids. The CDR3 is CATLTSSANYGYTF. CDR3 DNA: TGTGCCACCCTCACGAGTTCCGCTAACTATGGCTACACCTTC.

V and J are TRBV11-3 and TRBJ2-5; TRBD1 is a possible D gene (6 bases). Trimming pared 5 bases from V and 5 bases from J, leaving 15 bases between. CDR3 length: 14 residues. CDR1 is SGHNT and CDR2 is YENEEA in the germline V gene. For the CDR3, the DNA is TGTGCCAGCAGCGCGCACTCAGGGGCGGAGACCCAGTACTTC. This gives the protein CASSAHSGAETQYF. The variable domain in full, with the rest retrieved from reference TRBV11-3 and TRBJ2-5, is EAGVVQSPRYKIIEKKQPVAFWCNPISGHNTLYWYLQNLGQGPELLIRYENEEAVDDSQLPKDRFSAERLKGVDSTLKIQPAELGDSAVYLCASSAHSGAETQYFGPGTRLLVL.

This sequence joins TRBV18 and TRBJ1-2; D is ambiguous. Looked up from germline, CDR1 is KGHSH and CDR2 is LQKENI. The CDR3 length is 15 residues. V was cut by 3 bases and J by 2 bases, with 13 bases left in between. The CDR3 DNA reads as TGTGCCAGCTCACCCCTTGACGACGGGAACTATGGCTACACCTTC. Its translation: CASSPLDDGNYGYTF.

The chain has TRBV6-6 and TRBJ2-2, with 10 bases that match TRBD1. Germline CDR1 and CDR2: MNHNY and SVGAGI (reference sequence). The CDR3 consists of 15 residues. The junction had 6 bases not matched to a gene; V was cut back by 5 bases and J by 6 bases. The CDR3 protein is CASSIGTGVAGELFF. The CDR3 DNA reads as TGTGCCAGCAGTATCGGGACAGGGGTGGCCGGGGAGCTGTTTTTT.